The TCR beta chain described here comes from a study of CD8+CD57+ T cells in acquired aplastic anemia. For the study at large: An average of roughly 3 ug of DNA was obtained from sorted CD4+ and CD8+ cells.

Patients sequenced had flow cytometry evidence of CD8+CD57+ cell expansion. Whole-study findings and limits: CD8+ Simpson's diversity showed no significant patient-control difference.

The CDR3 length is 14 residues. Trimming cost V 4 bases and J 2 bases, with 13 bases left between them. Germline loops: CDR1 SQVTM, CDR2 ANQGSEA. The study profiled TCR beta VDJ and CDR3 using genomic DNA as template. TCRdb analysed the reads with MiXCR anew, one entry per CDR3 protein. The table has about 58,000 distinct CDR3 sequences, roughly three fifths seen once. In regard to this clonotype: Its antigen remains unknown.

This TCR was sampled from a human donor with aplastic anemia. What was sequenced was sorted CD4+, CD8+, or CD8+CD57+ T cells (not recorded which) from PBMCs. The chain carries TRBV29-1 and TRBJ2-3, with a tentative D call TRBD2 (6 bases). The CDR3 DNA follows: TGCAGCGTTGTGCTTAGCGGATACACAGATACGCAGTATTTT. The encoded protein is CSVVLSGYTDTQYF.